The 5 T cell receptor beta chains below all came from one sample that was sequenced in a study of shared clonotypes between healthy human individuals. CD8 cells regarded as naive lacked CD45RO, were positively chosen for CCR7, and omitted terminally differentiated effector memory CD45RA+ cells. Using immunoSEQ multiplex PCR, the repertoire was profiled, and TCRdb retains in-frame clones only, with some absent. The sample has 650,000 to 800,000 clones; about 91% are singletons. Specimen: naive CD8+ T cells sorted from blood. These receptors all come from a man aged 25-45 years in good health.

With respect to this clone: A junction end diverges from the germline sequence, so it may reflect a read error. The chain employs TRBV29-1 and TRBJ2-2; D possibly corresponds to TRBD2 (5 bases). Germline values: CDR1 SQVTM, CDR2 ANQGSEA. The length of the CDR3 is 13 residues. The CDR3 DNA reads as TGCAGCGTTGAAAGGGAGCACACCGGGGAGCTGCTTTTT. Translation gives CSVEREHTGELLF.

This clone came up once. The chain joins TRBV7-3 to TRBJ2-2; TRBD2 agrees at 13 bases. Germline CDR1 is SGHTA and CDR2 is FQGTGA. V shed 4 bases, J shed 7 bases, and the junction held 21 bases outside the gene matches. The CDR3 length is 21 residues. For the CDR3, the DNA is TGTGCCAGCAGCTCTGCCGGGACAGATAAGCCGGGACTAGCGGGAAACGGGGAGCTGTTTTTT. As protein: CASSSAGTDKPGLAGNGELFF.

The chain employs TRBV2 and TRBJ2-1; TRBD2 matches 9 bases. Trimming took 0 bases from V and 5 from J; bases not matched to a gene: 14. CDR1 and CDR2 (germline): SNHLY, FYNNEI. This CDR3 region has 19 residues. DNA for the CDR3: TGTGCCAGCAGTGAAGCGCTATTTTCCCCGACTAGCGGTGACAATGAGCAGTTCTTC. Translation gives CASSEALFSPTSGDNEQFF.

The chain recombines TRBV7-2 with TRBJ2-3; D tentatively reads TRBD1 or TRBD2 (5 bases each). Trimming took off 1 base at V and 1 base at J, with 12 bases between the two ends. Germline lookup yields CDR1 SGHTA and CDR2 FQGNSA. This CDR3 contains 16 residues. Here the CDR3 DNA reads TGTGCCAGCAGCTTAGAGGGGCGGGCAGGCACAGATACGCAGTATTTT. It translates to CASSLEGRAGTDTQYF.

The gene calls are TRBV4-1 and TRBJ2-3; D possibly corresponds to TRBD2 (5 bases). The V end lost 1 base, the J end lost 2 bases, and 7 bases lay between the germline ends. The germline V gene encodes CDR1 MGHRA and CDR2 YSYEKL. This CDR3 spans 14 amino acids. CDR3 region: CASSQAGSTDTQYF. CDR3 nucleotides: TGCGCCAGCAGCCAAGCGGGATCCACAGATACGCAGTATTTT.